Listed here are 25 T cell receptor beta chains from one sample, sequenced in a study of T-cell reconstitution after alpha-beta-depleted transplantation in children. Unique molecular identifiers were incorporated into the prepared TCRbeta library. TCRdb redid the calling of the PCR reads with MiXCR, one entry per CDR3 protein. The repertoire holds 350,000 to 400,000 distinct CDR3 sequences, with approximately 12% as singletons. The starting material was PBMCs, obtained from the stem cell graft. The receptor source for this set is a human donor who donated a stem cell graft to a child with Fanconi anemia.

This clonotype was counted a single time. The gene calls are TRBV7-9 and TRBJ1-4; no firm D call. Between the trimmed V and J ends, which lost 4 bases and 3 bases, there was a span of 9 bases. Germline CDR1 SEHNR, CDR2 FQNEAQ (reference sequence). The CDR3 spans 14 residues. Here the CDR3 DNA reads TGTGCCAGCAGCTCCTCGGCCCCTAATGAAAAACTGTTTTTT. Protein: CASSSSAPNEKLFF. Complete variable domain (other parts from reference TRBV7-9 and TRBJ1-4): DTGVSQNPRHKITKRGQNVTFRCDPISEHNRLYWYRQTLGQGPEFLTYFQNEAQLEKSRLLSDRFSAERPKGSFSTLEIQRTEQGDSAMYLCASSSSAPNEKLFFGSGTQLSVL.

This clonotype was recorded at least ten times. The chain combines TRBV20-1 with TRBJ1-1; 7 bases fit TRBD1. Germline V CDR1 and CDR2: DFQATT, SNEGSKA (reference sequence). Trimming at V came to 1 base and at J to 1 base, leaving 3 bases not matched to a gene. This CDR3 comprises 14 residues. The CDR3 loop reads CSARVPGGNTEAFF. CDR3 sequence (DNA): TGCAGTGCTAGAGTCCCAGGGGGGAACACTGAAGCTTTCTTT.

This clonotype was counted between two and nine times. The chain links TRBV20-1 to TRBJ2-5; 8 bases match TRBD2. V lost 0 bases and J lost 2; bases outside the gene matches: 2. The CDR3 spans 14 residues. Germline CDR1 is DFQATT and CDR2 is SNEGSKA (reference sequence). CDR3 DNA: TGCAGTGCTAGAGATCGGGGGGGGCAAGAGACCCAGTACTTC. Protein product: CSARDRGGQETQYF.

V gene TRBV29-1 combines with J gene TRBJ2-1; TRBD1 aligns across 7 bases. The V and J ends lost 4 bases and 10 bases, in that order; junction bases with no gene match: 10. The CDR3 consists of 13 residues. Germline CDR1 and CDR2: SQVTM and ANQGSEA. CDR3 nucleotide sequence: TGCAGCGTTGTGGGTCAGGGGGTCGGAGAGCAGTTCTTC. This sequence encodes CSVVGQGVGEQFF.

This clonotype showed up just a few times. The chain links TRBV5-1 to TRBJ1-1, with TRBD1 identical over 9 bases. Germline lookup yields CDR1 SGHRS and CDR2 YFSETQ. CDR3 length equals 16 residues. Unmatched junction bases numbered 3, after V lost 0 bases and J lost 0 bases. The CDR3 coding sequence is TGCGCCAGCAGCTTGGGACAGGGGGATCTGAACACTGAAGCTTTCTTT. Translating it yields CASSLGQGDLNTEAFF.

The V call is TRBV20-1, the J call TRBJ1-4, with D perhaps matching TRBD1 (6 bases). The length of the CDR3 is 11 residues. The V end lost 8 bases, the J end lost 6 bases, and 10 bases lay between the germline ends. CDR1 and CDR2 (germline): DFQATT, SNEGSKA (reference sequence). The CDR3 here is CSIQGHEKLFF. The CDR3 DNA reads TGCAGTATACAGGGCCATGAAAAACTGTTTTTT.

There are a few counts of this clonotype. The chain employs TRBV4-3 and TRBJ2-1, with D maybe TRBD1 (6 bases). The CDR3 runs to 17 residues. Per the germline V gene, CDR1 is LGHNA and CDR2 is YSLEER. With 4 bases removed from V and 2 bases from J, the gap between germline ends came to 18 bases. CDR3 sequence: CASSPSPAGVTYNEQFF. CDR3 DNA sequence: TGCGCCAGCAGCCCAAGCCCCGCAGGGGTGACCTACAATGAGCAGTTCTTC.

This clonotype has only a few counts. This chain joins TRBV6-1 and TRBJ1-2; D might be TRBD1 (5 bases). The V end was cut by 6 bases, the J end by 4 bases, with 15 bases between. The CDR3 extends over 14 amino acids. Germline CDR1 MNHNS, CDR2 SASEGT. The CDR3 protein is CASSLLWGSYGYTF. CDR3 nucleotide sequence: TGTGCCAGCAGCCTGCTTTGGGGGAGCTATGGCTACACCTTC.

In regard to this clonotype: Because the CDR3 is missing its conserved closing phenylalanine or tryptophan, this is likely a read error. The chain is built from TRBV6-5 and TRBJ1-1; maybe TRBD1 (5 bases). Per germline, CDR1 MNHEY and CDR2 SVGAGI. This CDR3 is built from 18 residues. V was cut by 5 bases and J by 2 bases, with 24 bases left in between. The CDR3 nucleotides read TGTGCCAGCAGTAACCCGCGACAGAAACGGACTTTTAACACTGAAGCTTTCTGT. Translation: CASSNPRQKRTFNTEAFC.

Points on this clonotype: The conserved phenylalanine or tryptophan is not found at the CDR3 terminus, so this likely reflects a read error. CDR3 DNA sequence: TGTGCCAGCAGCCAAGATGCACGGCCTAACTATGGCTACACCTGC. Translation gives CASSQDARPNYGYTC. The chain carries TRBV4-2 and TRBJ1-2; D unclear. CDR3 length: 15 residues. The V and J ends lost 0 bases and 0 bases respectively, with 8 bases between them. The germline gives CDR1 LGHNA, CDR2 YNFKEQ.

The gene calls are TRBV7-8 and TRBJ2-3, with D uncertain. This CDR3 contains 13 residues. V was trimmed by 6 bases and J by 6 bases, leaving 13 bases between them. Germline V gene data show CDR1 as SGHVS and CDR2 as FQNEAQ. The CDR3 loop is CASSPSGVDTQYF. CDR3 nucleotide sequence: TGTGCCAGCAGTCCCTCCGGTGTGGATACGCAGTATTTT.

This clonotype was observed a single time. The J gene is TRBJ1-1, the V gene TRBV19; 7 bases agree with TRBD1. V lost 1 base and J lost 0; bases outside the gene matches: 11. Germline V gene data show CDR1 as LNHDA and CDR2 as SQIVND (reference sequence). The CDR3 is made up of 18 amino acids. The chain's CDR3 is CASSIGGRGAPMNTEAFF. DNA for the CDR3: TGTGCCAGTAGTATAGGAGGCAGGGGGGCCCCTATGAACACTGAAGCTTTCTTT.

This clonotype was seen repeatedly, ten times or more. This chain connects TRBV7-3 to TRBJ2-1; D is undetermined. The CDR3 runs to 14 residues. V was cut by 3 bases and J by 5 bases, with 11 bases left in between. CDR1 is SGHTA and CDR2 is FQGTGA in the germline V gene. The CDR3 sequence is CASSLTGPNNEQFF. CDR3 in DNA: TGTGCCAGCAGCTTGACGGGCCCGAACAATGAGCAGTTCTTC.

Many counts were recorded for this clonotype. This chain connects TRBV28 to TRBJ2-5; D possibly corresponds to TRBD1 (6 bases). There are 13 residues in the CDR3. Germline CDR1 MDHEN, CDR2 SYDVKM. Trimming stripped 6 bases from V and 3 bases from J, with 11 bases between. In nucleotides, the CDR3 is TGTGCCAGCAGGGAACAGGGAGAAGAGACCCAGTACTTC. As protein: CASREQGEETQYF. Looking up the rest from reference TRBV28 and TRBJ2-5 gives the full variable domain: DVKVTQSSRYLVKRTGEKVFLECVQDMDHENMFWYRQDPGLGLRLIYFSYDVKMKEKGDIPEGYSVSREKKERFSLILESASTNQTSMYLCASREQGEETQYFGPGTRLLVL.

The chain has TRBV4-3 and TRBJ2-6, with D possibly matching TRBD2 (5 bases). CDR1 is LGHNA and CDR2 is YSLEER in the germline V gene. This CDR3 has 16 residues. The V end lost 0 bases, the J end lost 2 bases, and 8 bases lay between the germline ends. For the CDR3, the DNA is TGCGCCAGCAGCCAAGACTGGGGAGCTGGGGCCAACGTCCTGACTTTC. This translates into CASSQDWGAGANVLTF.

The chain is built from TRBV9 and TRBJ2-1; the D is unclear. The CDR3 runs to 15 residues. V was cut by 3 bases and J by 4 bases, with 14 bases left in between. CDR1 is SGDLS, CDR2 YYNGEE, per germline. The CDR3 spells CASSAGRPTYNEQFF. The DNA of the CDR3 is TGTGCCAGCAGCGCAGGACGGCCGACGTACAATGAGCAGTTCTTC.

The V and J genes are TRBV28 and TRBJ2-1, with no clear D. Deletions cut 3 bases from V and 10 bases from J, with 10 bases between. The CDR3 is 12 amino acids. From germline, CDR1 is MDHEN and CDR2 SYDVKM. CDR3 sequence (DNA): TGTGCCAGCAGTTTCGGTGGCCAGGAGCAGTTCTTC. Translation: CASSFGGQEQFF.

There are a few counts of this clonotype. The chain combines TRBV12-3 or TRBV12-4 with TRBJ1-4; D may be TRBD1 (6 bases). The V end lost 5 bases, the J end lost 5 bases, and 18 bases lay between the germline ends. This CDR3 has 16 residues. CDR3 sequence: CASSPETGGPNEKLFF. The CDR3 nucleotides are TGTGCCAGCAGTCCCGAAACCGGGGGCCCGAATGAAAAACTGTTTTTT.

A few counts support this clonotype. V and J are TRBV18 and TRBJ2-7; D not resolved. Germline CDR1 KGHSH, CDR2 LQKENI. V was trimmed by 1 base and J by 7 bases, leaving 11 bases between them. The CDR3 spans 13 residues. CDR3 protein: CASSPQGWGEQYV. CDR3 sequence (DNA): TGTGCCAGCTCACCACAAGGGTGGGGTGAGCAGTACGTC.

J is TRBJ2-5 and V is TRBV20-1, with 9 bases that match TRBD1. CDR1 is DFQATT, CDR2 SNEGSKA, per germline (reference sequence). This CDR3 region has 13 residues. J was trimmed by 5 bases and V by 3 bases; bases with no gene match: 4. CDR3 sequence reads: CSASDRGKETQYF. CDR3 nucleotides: TGCAGTGCTAGTGACAGGGGGAAGGAGACCCAGTACTTC.

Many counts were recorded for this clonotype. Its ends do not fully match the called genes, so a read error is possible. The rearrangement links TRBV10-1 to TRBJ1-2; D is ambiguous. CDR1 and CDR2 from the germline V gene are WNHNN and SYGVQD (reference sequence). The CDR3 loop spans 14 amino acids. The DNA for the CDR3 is TGCGCCAGCAGTGAGTCGACTCGTCCAGGCAGTTTAGCCTTC. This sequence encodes CASSESTRPGSLAF.

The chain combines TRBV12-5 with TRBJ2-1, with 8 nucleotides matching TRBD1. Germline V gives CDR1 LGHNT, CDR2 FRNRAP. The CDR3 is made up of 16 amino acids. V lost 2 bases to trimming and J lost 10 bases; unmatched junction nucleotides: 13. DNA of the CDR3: TGTGCTAGTGGTTTGATTGTCATGGACAGGGATCGGGAGCAGTTCTTC. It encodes CASGLIVMDRDREQFF.

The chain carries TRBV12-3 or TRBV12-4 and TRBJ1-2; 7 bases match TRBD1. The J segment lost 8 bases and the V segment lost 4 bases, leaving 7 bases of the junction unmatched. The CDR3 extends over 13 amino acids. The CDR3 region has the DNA TGTGCCAGCAGTTGGAGACAGGGCAGCGGCTACACCTTC. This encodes CASSWRQGSGYTF.

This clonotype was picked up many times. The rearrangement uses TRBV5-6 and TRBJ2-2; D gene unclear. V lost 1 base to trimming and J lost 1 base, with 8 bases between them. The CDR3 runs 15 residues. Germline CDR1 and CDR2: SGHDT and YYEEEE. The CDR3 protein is CASSLLDWNTGELFF. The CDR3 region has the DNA TGTGCCAGCAGCTTGTTAGACTGGAACACCGGGGAGCTGTTTTTT.

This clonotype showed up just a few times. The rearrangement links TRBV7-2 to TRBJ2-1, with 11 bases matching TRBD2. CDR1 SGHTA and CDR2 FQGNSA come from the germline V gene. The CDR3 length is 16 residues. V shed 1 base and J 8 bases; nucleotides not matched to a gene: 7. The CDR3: CASSLGPSGGRDEQFF. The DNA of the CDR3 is TGTGCCAGCAGCTTAGGCCCTAGCGGGGGGCGGGATGAGCAGTTCTTC. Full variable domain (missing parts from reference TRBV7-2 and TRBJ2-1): GAGVSQSPSNKVTEKGKDVELRCDPISGHTALYWYRQSLGQGLEFLIYFQGNSAPDKSGLPSDRFSAERTGGSVSTLTIQRTQQEDSAVYLCASSLGPSGGRDEQFFGPGTRLTVL.